The entry below gives a single TCR beta chain sequence along with its context. Its matching antigen is unknown. The CDR3 has 16 residues. Germline CDR1 reads SGHNT; CDR2 reads YENEEA. TCRdb processed the 5' RACE reads again and assigns one entry to each CDR3 protein, with no DNA. Its listing shows about 460,000 distinct CDR3 sequences. This entry belongs to a study of T cells expressing NK-cell markers. Overall study context: It was sorted CD3+CD56-NKG2C+, CD3+CD56+NKG2C- and CD3+CD56+NKG2C+ T cells that provided the TCR beta repertoires.

The study, taken as a whole, reports: The CD3+CD56-NKG2C+ fraction was also led by these clonotypes in a handful of donors.

The TCR comes from a woman aged 45-59 years in good health. The chain combines TRBV11-3 with TRBJ2-1; the TCRdb call, TRBD2, lacks DNA for checking. Specimen: blood T cells: a sorted CD56 or NKG2C T cell subset, CD4+ or CD8+ T cells, or bulk PBMC T cells (not recorded which). This CDR3 is CASSLERLAGGREQFF.